This T cell receptor (beta chain) was retrieved from a study of blood T cell repertoires in COVID-19. Whole-study context: Samples came from the United States, Italy and Spain, spanning acute and convalescent COVID-19. Sources were T cells, B-cell-depleted T cells, or PBMCs; the material itself was cDNA or gDNA.

This clone was seen only once. Libraries were prepared by immunoSEQ multiplex PCR; TCRdb keeps only in-frame clonotypes and omits some of them. The sample yields 350,000 to 450,000 clones, roughly 90% seen once. The CDR3 totals 13 residues. V shed 5 bases and J 7 bases; nucleotides not matched to a gene: 7. From germline, CDR1 is SGHTA and CDR2 FQGTGA. This chain joins TRBV7-3 and TRBJ1-2; 7 bases line up with TRBD1. The TCR originated in a man in his forties or fifties with acute or convalescent COVID-19. Sequencing used peripheral blood. Here the CDR3 reads CASSRQQGTGYTF. CDR3 nucleotide sequence: TGTGCCAGCAGCCGCCAACAGGGGACTGGCTACACCTTC. Based on the CDR3 plus reference TRBV7-3 and TRBJ1-2, the full variable domain is GAGVSQTPSNKVTEKGKYVELRCDPISGHTALYWYRQSLGQGPEFLIYFQGTGAADDSGLPNDRFFAVRPEGSVSTLKIQRTERGDSAVYLCASSRQQGTGYTFGSGTRLTVV.